The 24 T cell receptor beta chains below come from one sample, sequenced in a study of PD-1 blockade in mismatch repair-deficient tumors. Only in-frame clones appear in the TCRdb table, and some are missing; sequencing was by immunoSEQ multiplex PCR. The sample includes about 84,000 clones, more than 65% of them seen just once. The starting material was peripheral blood, obtained 12 weeks after starting pembrolizumab. The receptors were gathered from an adult with mismatch repair-deficient cancer.

V and J are TRBV6-1 and TRBJ1-1, with 7 bases aligning to TRBD1. Germline trimming cut 6 bases from V and 4 bases from J; bases unmatched to any gene: 2. The CDR3 length is 12 residues. Germline lookup yields CDR1 MNHNS and CDR2 SASEGT. The DNA for the CDR3 is TGTGCCAGCAGGGGACAGTCCACTGAAGCTTTCTTT. Protein: CASRGQSTEAFF.

The genes are TRBV7-8 and TRBJ2-7; 7 bases map to TRBD1. Germline lookup yields CDR1 SGHVS and CDR2 FQNEAQ. Trimming removed 5 bases from V and 1 base from J; junction bases left unmatched: 8. CDR3 length: 15 amino acids. The CDR3 is CASSPRTGASYEQYF. DNA of the CDR3: TGTGCCAGCAGCCCCCGGACAGGAGCTTCCTACGAGCAGTACTTC.

V usage is TRBV11-3 and J usage is TRBJ2-1, with a possible D match to TRBD2 (5 bases). The CDR3 covers 15 residues. CDR1 is SGHNT and CDR2 is YENEEA in the germline V gene. V lost 3 bases, J lost 4 bases, and 13 bases lay in between. As DNA, the CDR3 is TGTGCCAGCAGCTTGGGAGCACTACTTTACAATGAGCAGTTCTTC. Protein: CASSLGALLYNEQFF. The full variable domain, its missing parts supplied by reference TRBV11-3 and TRBJ2-1, is EAGVVQSPRYKIIEKKQPVAFWCNPISGHNTLYWYLQNLGQGPELLIRYENEEAVDDSQLPKDRFSAERLKGVDSTLKIQPAELGDSAVYLCASSLGALLYNEQFFGPGTRLTVL.

This clone came up a few times. The V gene is TRBV28, the J gene TRBJ1-1; no definite D call. Germline loops: CDR1 MDHEN, CDR2 SYDVKM. There are 10 residues in the CDR3. Trimming pared 6 bases from V and 3 bases from J, leaving 2 bases between. CDR3: CASRDTEAFF. The CDR3 nucleotides read TGTGCCAGCAGGGACACTGAAGCTTTCTTT.

The chain joins TRBV5-4 to TRBJ2-3; D may be TRBD1 (5 bases). Trimming took off 1 base at V and 2 bases at J, with 14 bases between the two ends. Germline CDR1 and CDR2: SGHNT and YYREEE (reference sequence). The CDR3 consists of 16 residues. The DNA for the CDR3 is TGTGCCAGCAGCTTGCAAGGGGTGGATTTCACAGATACGCAGTATTTT. It encodes CASSLQGVDFTDTQYF. The full variable domain, its missing parts supplied by reference TRBV5-4 and TRBJ2-3, is ETGVTQSPTHLIKTRGQQVTLRCSSQSGHNTVSWYQQALGQGPQFIFQYYREEENGRGNFPPRFSGLQFPNYSSELNVNALELDDSALYLCASSLQGVDFTDTQYFGPGTRLTVL.

This clone was observed once. This chain uses TRBV30 with TRBJ1-1; possibly TRBD1 for D (6 bases). Germline assignment: CDR1 GTSNPN and CDR2 SVGIG (reference sequence). The ends were cut back, 5 bases at V and 4 bases at J, with 11 bases in the middle. The CDR3 is 12 residues long. The CDR3, as DNA: TGTGCCTGGGACCAGACAGGCACTGAAGCTTTCTTT. Residues: CAWDQTGTEAFF.

For the CDR3, the DNA is TGTGCCAGCAGCCCAACAGGGGCCGGGACTGAAGCTTTCTTT. Translating it yields CASSPTGAGTEAFF. The chain links TRBV5-6 to TRBJ1-1, with 7 positions matching TRBD1. This CDR3 comprises 14 residues. Trimming removed 4 bases from V and 5 bases from J; junction bases left unmatched: 8. In germline, CDR1 is SGHDT, CDR2 YYEEEE.

V and J are TRBV19 and TRBJ2-7; 8 bases fit TRBD1. The CDR3 is made up of 14 amino acids. CDR1 and CDR2 (germline): LNHDA, SQIVND (reference sequence). Losses at the gene ends were 5 bases for V and 2 bases for J; bases not matched to a gene: 5. The chain's CDR3 is CASSVDRGTYEQYF. CDR3 coding DNA: TGTGCCAGTAGTGTCGACAGGGGCACCTACGAGCAGTACTTC.

The chain links TRBV5-1 to TRBJ2-1; D is perhaps TRBD1 (6 bases). The CDR3 consists of 13 residues. CDR1 SGHRS and CDR2 YFSETQ come from the germline V gene. V was shortened by 3 bases and J by 7 bases, with 11 bases between the two germline ends. The CDR3 DNA follows: TGCGCCAGCAGCTGGGACACTCAGAATGAGCAGTTCTTC. It codes for CASSWDTQNEQFF.

This clone has a handful of counts. V and J are TRBV27 and TRBJ2-1, with TRBD2 matching over 13 bases. Germline CDR1 is MNHEY and CDR2 is SMNVEV (reference sequence). There are 16 residues in the CDR3. V shed 6 bases and J 7 bases; nucleotides not matched to a gene: 9. The CDR3 nucleotides read TGTGCCAGCAGGATAGAAGGGACTAGCGGGAATAATGAGCAGTTCTTC. Amino acid sequence: CASRIEGTSGNNEQFF.

V and J are TRBV7-6 and TRBJ1-5; D unclear. This CDR3 contains 15 residues. Germline V lookup: CDR1 SGHVS, CDR2 FNYEAQ. Trimming took 5 bases from V and 0 from J, leaving 11 bases between them. CDR3 sequence: CASSRTPYSNQPQHF. CDR3 nucleotides: TGTGCCAGCAGCCGGACCCCATATAGCAATCAGCCCCAGCATTTT.

This chain connects TRBV30 to TRBJ1-1, with D perhaps matching TRBD1 (5 bases). Germline V gene lookup returns CDR1 GTSNPN and CDR2 SVGIG (reference sequence). V dropped 7 bases and J dropped 1 base, with 10 bases sitting between them. The CDR3 is 12 residues long. CDR3 DNA: TGTGCCTTGGACATAGGGAACACTGAAGCTTTCTTT. Its translation is CALDIGNTEAFF.

This rearrangement joins TRBV7-9 to TRBJ2-7; 10 bases map to TRBD1. V was pared by 4 bases and J by 0 bases, with 0 bases of the junction left unmatched. Germline lookup yields CDR1 SEHNR and CDR2 FQNEAQ (reference sequence). The CDR3 runs 14 residues. CDR3: CASSWDRGSYEQYF. CDR3 DNA: TGTGCCAGCAGCTGGGACAGGGGCTCCTACGAGCAGTACTTC.

J is TRBJ2-5 and V is TRBV5-1, with TRBD2 matching 8 bases. The V gene's germline CDR1 is SGHRS and CDR2 YFSETQ. V was clipped by 4 bases and J by 4 bases; unmatched bases: 6. The CDR3 covers 14 residues. CDR3 sequence reads: CASSTAGVLETQYF. CDR3 DNA: TGCGCCAGCAGCACAGCGGGAGTTCTAGAGACCCAGTACTTC.

The chain uses TRBV7-9 and TRBJ1-1, with unresolved D. V shed 5 bases and J shed 1 base, with 11 bases lying between them. The CDR3 has 14 residues. CDR1 is SEHNR, CDR2 FQNEAQ, per germline (reference sequence). The CDR3 bases are TGTGCCAGCAGCGGGCCCGCAGGGAACACTGAAGCTTTCTTT. Protein sequence: CASSGPAGNTEAFF.

The V call is TRBV18, the J call TRBJ1-1; the D gene is possibly TRBD1 (6 bases). Germline V gene lookup returns CDR1 KGHSH and CDR2 LQKENI. The CDR3 is made up of 14 amino acids. The germline V and J ends were trimmed by 1 base and 7 bases, with 13 bases remaining between them. CDR3 loop: CASSPQEGGFEAFF. The CDR3, as DNA: TGTGCCAGCTCACCACAGGAGGGGGGCTTTGAAGCTTTCTTT. The full variable domain, rest sourced from reference TRBV18 and TRBJ1-1, is NAGVMQNPRHLVRRRGQEARLRCSPMKGHSHVYWYRQLPEEGLKFMVYLQKENIIDESGMPKERFSAEFPKEGPSILRIQQVVRGDSAAYFCASSPQEGGFEAFFGQGTRLTVV.

This clone was seen a few times. The V gene is TRBV7-2, the J gene TRBJ1-3, with a tentative D call TRBD1 (5 bases). V was trimmed by 8 bases and J by 5 bases, leaving 13 bases between them. Germline V gives CDR1 SGHTA, CDR2 FQGNSA. The CDR3 covers 13 residues. The CDR3 loop is CASGNRTRNTIYF. CDR3 DNA sequence: TGTGCCAGCGGAAACAGGACCCGAAACACCATATATTTT.

The chain carries TRBV11-3 and TRBJ1-1; 7 bases are shared with TRBD1. Germline V lookup: CDR1 SGHNT, CDR2 YENEEA. V gave up 4 bases and J gave up 0 bases; unmatched junction bases: 2. This CDR3 has 14 residues. The chain's CDR3 is CASSSTGLNTEAFF. The CDR3 nucleotides are TGTGCCAGCAGCTCGACAGGGCTGAACACTGAAGCTTTCTTT.

A note on this clone: An end of the junction differs from the germline gene, which may be a read error. The chain has TRBV19 and TRBJ1-1; possible D gene TRBD1, 6 bases. This CDR3 has 18 residues. Germline V gene sequence: CDR1 LNHDA, CDR2 SQIVND (reference sequence). Written as DNA, the CDR3 is TGTGCCAGTAGTCCACCAGGGGACGGCACCCGAATGAAGACTGAAGCTTTCTTT. Its protein is CASSPPGDGTRMKTEAFF.

The rearrangement joins TRBV10-1 to TRBJ1-5; TRBD1 might be the D (5 bases). V was cut by 3 bases and J by 6 bases, with 15 bases left in between. This CDR3 has 15 residues. Per the germline V gene, CDR1 is WNHNN and CDR2 is SYGVQD (reference sequence). The CDR3 nucleotides read TGCGCCAGCAGTGATAGGGTGCATGGGGGTCAGCCCCAGCATTTT. Its translation: CASSDRVHGGQPQHF.

V usage is TRBV11-2 and J usage is TRBJ1-1; D is perhaps TRBD1 (6 bases). V lost 5 bases and J 6 bases, leaving 22 bases between the germline ends. Germline V lookup: CDR1 SGHAT, CDR2 FQNNGV. The CDR3 sequence is 16 residues long. CDR3 amino acids: CASSPTLGGRRAEAFF. The CDR3 DNA sequence: TGTGCCAGCAGCCCCACCCTTGGGGGCAGGAGGGCTGAAGCTTTCTTT. Full variable domain (rest looked up from reference TRBV11-2 and TRBJ1-1): EAGVAQSPRYKIIEKRQSVAFWCNPISGHATLYWYQQILGQGPKLLIQFQNNGVVDDSQLPKDRFSAERLKGVDSTLKIQPAKLEDSAVYLCASSPTLGGRRAEAFFGQGTRLTVV.

This chain joins TRBV9 and TRBJ2-5, with 9 positions matching TRBD2. CDR1 and CDR2 from the germline V gene are SGDLS and YYNGEE. This CDR3 region has 15 residues. V trimming: 3 bases; J trimming: 2 bases; junction bases outside the gene matches: 5. This CDR3 reads CASSAGLAQQETQYF. CDR3 in DNA: TGTGCCAGCAGCGCGGGACTAGCCCAACAAGAGACCCAGTACTTC.

J is TRBJ2-1 and V is TRBV29-1, with D maybe TRBD2 (5 bases). CDR1 and CDR2 (germline): SQVTM, ANQGSEA. V was shortened by 6 bases and J by 4 bases, with 10 bases between the two germline ends. This CDR3 spans 12 amino acids. Here the CDR3 reads CSVAEAYNEQFF. CDR3 DNA: TGCAGCGTAGCGGAAGCATACAATGAGCAGTTCTTC.

This clone has only one observation. V and J are TRBV6-6 and TRBJ2-5; D could derive from TRBD1 or TRBD2 (5 bases each). The V end lost 2 bases, the J end lost 3 bases, and 16 bases lay between the germline ends. The V gene's germline CDR1 is MNHNY and CDR2 SVGAGI (reference sequence). The CDR3 is 16 residues long. CDR3 DNA: TGTGCCAGCAGTTACCCCAGGGAGCTGTACGAAGAGACCCAGTACTTC. The encoded protein is CASSYPRELYEETQYF.